This T cell receptor beta chain is drawn from a study of HIV-infected patients and healthy controls. Regarding the study as a whole: The study did not determine the donors' HLA types.

This clonotype was detected ten times or more. The target antigen is unknown. Reverse transcription used approximately 500 ng RNA and constant-region primers for alpha and beta. Alpha and beta chain libraries were made separately by chain-specific third strand synthesis with multiplexing indices. Via MiXCR, TCRdb re-called the 5' RACE reads, giving one row per CDR3 protein. The sample has 15,000 to 20,000 distinct CDR3 sequences, 7.5% to 10% seen once. Trimming removed 0 bases at V and 5 bases at J, with 16 bases between. CDR1 is DFQATT, CDR2 SNEGSKA, per germline (reference sequence). CDR3 size: 15 residues. Roughly three months, about 14 weeks, into antiretroviral therapy, follow-up blood was collected. All unsorted peripheral T cells were captured because whole blood was used without fractionation.

The source is an adult with HIV infection. The chain couples TRBV20-1 to TRBJ2-5, with D possibly TRBD1 on 6 matching bases. Sequenced here: blood, sampled during antiretroviral therapy. The chain's CDR3 is CSARDRAGDGETQYF. DNA of the CDR3: TGCAGTGCTAGAGATCGGGCAGGGGACGGGGAGACCCAGTACTTC.